Sequencing of this T cell receptor (beta chain) was carried out in a study of T-cell memory formation after mild COVID-19. Study in general: TCR clusters were largely donor specific.

Germline lookup yields CDR1 MNHEY and CDR2 SMNVEV (reference sequence). This CDR3 contains 18 residues. 5'RACE with constant-segment primers built TCRalpha and TCRbeta cDNA libraries with UMIs. TCRdb fed the 5' RACE reads into MiXCR, producing one record per CDR3 protein. This sample carries over 150,000 distinct CDR3 sequences, over 10% of them seen once, and the ten largest clones take 2.5% to 4%. Overall study findings and caveats: Some SARS-CoV-2-responding clones were already detected in memory before infection.

Notes on this clonotype: Its antigen is as yet unknown. The junction and the germline gene differ at one end; a read error may be behind it.

The TCR was taken from a man aged 18 to 29 who had mild COVID-19 (a few samples of this study predate the infection). Cell type and time point are not known. This chain uses TRBV27 with TRBJ2-1, with TRBD1 identical over 7 bases. The sample was PBMCs or a T cell subset sorted from them (not recorded which). CDR3: CTSSFPTGANLSYNEQFF. The DNA for the CDR3 is TGCACCAGCAGTTTTCCAACAGGGGCGAACCTCTCCTACAATGAGCAGTTCTTC.